Below are 6 T cell receptor beta chains sequenced from a single sample in a study of molecular identifiers for immune sequencing clone quantification. Each CDR3 protein is one row after TCRdb ran MiXCR on the PCR reads. Among about 68,000 distinct CDR3 sequences, less than 20% were seen once, and the ten largest hold about 1.5%. The material sequenced was naive CD8+ T cells from blood, with Jurkat cell RNA spiked in. The subset is: FACS-sorted CD8+CD4-CCR7+CD45RA+ naive T cells. These receptor sequences come from a human donor in good health. Some libraries in this study had Jurkat cell RNA spiked in.

With regard to this clonotype: Sequence at one end of the junction differs from germline and may be a read error. The CDR3 sequence is CANSLAGTGETEAFF. For the CDR3, the DNA is TGTGCCAACAGCTTGGCCGGGACAGGGGAAACTGAAGCTTTCTTT. The chain combines TRBV5-4 with TRBJ1-1; TRBD1 matches at 10 bases. This CDR3 has 15 amino acids. The germline gives CDR1 SGHNT, CDR2 YYREEE (reference sequence).

This clonotype was counted many times. This chain connects TRBV30 to TRBJ1-5, with D unresolved. V was cut by 2 bases and J by 5 bases, with 7 bases left in between. The length of the CDR3 is 12 residues. Germline V gene data show CDR1 as GTSNPN and CDR2 as SVGIG (reference sequence). CDR3 nucleotide sequence: TGTGCCTGGAGTAATGATGATCAGCCCCAGCATTTT. Protein product: CAWSNDDQPQHF.

At least ten counts were recorded for this clonotype. The chain is built from TRBV5-6 and TRBJ1-5; D unclear. Germline V gene data show CDR1 as SGHDT and CDR2 as YYEEEE. With 2 bases removed from V and 6 bases from J, the gap between germline ends came to 6 bases. The CDR3 loop spans 12 amino acids. The CDR3 sequence is CASSLVGQPQHF. The CDR3 coding sequence is TGTGCCAGCAGCTTAGTCGGTCAGCCCCAGCATTTT. The variable domain in full, with the rest retrieved from reference TRBV5-6 and TRBJ1-5, is DAGVTQSPTHLIKTRGQQVTLRCSPKSGHDTVSWYQQALGQGPQFIFQYYEEEERQRGNFPDRFSGHQFPNYSSELNVNALLLGDSALYLCASSLVGQPQHFGDGTRLSIL.

The gene calls are TRBV29-1 and TRBJ2-7; the D is unclear. V was trimmed by 6 bases and J by 4 bases, leaving 13 bases between them. CDR1 and CDR2 (germline): SQVTM, ANQGSEA. This CDR3 has 12 amino acids. CDR3 in amino acids: CSVGDQRYEQYF. CDR3 nucleotides: TGCAGCGTCGGAGATCAGAGATACGAGCAGTACTTC.

The table lists this clonotype with many counts. V usage is TRBV27 and J usage is TRBJ2-2, with D perhaps matching TRBD2 (5 bases). This CDR3 is 14 amino acids long. V was pared by 4 bases and J by 6 bases, with 12 bases between. Germline assignment: CDR1 MNHEY and CDR2 SMNVEV (reference sequence). This CDR3 reads CASSWLATAGELFF. Here the CDR3 DNA reads TGTGCCAGCAGTTGGCTAGCAACAGCCGGGGAGCTGTTTTTT.

This clonotype was seen more than once but under ten times. The J gene is TRBJ1-3, the V gene TRBV12-3 or TRBV12-4; D not certain. The CDR3 is made up of 15 amino acids. V lost 1 base and J 4 bases, leaving 11 bases between the germline ends. The CDR3, as DNA: TGTGCCAGCAGTTTAGGCGCACCCCTAGGAAACACCATATATTTT. Translation: CASSLGAPLGNTIYF.